This passage covers 7 T cell receptor beta chains from one sample sequenced in a study of blood T cell repertoires in COVID-19. Libraries were prepared by immunoSEQ multiplex PCR; TCRdb keeps only in-frame clonotypes and omits some of them. The table has about 220,000 clones, 82% seen once. The source material was peripheral blood. These receptors were collected from a woman at least 80 years old with acute or convalescent COVID-19.

This chain uses TRBV6-5 with TRBJ1-2; D possibly corresponds to TRBD1 (6 bases). The germline gives CDR1 MNHEY, CDR2 SVGAGI. This CDR3 has 12 residues. V lost 10 bases and J 6 bases, leaving 15 bases between the germline ends. In DNA form, the CDR3 reads TGTGCCACCAAGGGGGGGGGTCATGGCTACACCTTC. It codes for CATKGGGHGYTF.

The chain couples TRBV7-9 to TRBJ1-2, with a tentative D call TRBD1 (6 bases). V was pared by 1 base and J by 6 bases, with 18 bases between. Germline values: CDR1 SEHNR, CDR2 FQNEAQ (reference sequence). The CDR3 is made up of 16 amino acids. In DNA, the CDR3 is TGTGCCAGCAGCTTAGGTACAGGGACCCGTCTACATGGCTACACCTTC. As protein: CASSLGTGTRLHGYTF.

The CDR3 region has the DNA TGTGCCAGCAGCCCCTACGGGGGGGAAGAAGATACGCAGTATTTT. Translation: CASSPYGGEEDTQYF. The J gene is TRBJ2-3, the V gene TRBV5-5; 8 nucleotides match TRBD2. This CDR3 has 15 amino acids. The trim removed 4 bases at V and 5 bases at J, leaving 9 bases unmatched. The germline CDR1 and CDR2 sequences are SGHKS and YYEKEE (reference sequence).

CDR3 protein: CASSHSLVGLAGQTTDTQYF. CDR3 coding DNA: TGTGCCAGCAGCCACTCCCTCGTTGGATTAGCGGGCCAAACGACAGATACGCAGTATTTT. The rearrangement joins TRBV4-2 to TRBJ2-3; 7 nucleotides agree with TRBD2. This CDR3 has 20 residues. The V gene end was trimmed by 3 bases and the J gene end by 3 bases; junction bases not matched to a gene: 21. The V gene's germline CDR1 is LGHNA and CDR2 YNFKEQ.

This clone was counted ten times or more. The gene calls are TRBV27 and TRBJ1-1; no reliable D call. Germline-derived CDR1 and CDR2 are MNHEY and SMNVEV (reference sequence). The CDR3 runs to 13 residues. V lost 5 bases to trimming and J lost 12 bases, with 19 bases between them. The DNA of the CDR3 is TGTGCCAGCAGTCCCCGAGCGGGGAGACATACTTTCTTT. Translating gives CASSPRAGRHTFF.

This chain uses TRBV3-1 (or the pseudogene TRBV3-2) with TRBJ2-7; 12 bases align to TRBD2. Germline V gene data show CDR1 as LGHDT and CDR2 as YNNKEL (reference sequence). The CDR3 totals 18 residues. V lost 2 bases to trimming and J lost 4 bases; unmatched junction nucleotides: 12. The CDR3 nucleotides read TGTGCCAGCAGCCAACTTGCCCTTCTAGCGGGGGGGACTTACGAGCAGTACTTC. This sequence encodes CASSQLALLAGGTYEQYF.

The CDR3 coding sequence is TGTGCCAGCAGCTTGGCGAGGGGAGGCTATGGCTACACCTTC. Amino acid sequence: CASSLARGGYGYTF. This rearrangement joins TRBV7-2 to TRBJ1-2; tentative D call: TRBD1 (5 bases). Germline V gene lookup returns CDR1 SGHTA and CDR2 FQGNSA. The ends were cut back, 3 bases at V and 4 bases at J, with 12 bases in the middle. This CDR3 spans 14 amino acids.